This is a list of T cell receptor beta chains from one sample in a study of T cell changes during pregnancy in multiple sclerosis. Clones were read by immunoSEQ multiplex PCR, and TCRdb kept only the in-frame ones, dropping some. This table holds approximately 100,000 clones, 80% to 95% found once. The specimen comprised peripheral blood, sampled in the second trimester of pregnancy. These receptors were collected from a female donor with multiple sclerosis, enrolled in a pregnancy study. Both conserved end residues are part of each CDR3. The order of the fields is V gene, J gene, clone size, D gene, CDR3 DNA, CDR3 protein. The D gene is left open where the match is weak. Not all rows give a size; the values are once, few, many and, for expanded clones, a class.

TRBV29-1	TRBJ2-3	.	TRBD1	TGCAGCGTGTTACAGGGGGCGGGCCTAACAGATACGCAGTATTTT	CSVLQGAGLTDTQYF
TRBV11-2	TRBJ2-5	.	TRBD2	TGTGCCAGCAGCTCCGAACTAGCGGGAGCAGAGACCCAGTACTTC	CASSSELAGAETQYF
TRBV7-2	TRBJ2-7	.	.	TGTGCCAGCAGCTTAGAGGTGGCAGGACTACCCTACGAGCAGTACTTC	CASSLEVAGLPYEQYF
TRBV18	TRBJ2-7	.	TRBD1	TGTGCCAGCTCACCACCGGGCAGGGGGAGCTACGAGCAGTACTTC	CASSPPGRGSYEQYF
TRBV29-1	TRBJ1-1	.	TRBD1	TGCAGCGCTCGGACCCAGGGGGATGAAGCTTTCTTT	CSARTQGDEAFF
TRBV19	TRBJ2-7	.	.	TGTGCCAGTAGTATACAGGGCTCCTACGAGCAGTACTTC	CASSIQGSYEQYF
TRBV5-1	TRBJ2-1	.	.	TGCGCCAGCAGCCCCGCTGGAAGCGGCCGCTACAATGAGCAGTTCTTC	CASSPAGSGRYNEQFF
TRBV23-1	TRBJ2-7	.	TRBD2	TGCGCCAGCACCCTAGCGGGGGACTACGAGCAGTACTTC	CASTLAGDYEQYF
TRBV7-9	TRBJ1-2	.	.	TGTGCCAGCAGCTTAAAGGCAGGGGTCCGGTATGGCTACACCTTC	CASSLKAGVRYGYTF
TRBV5-1	TRBJ2-7	.	TRBD2	TGCGCCAGCAGCTTGGGGCTAGCGGTTAACGAGCAGTACTTC	CASSLGLAVNEQYF
TRBV18	TRBJ2-3	.	.	TGTGCCAGCTCCCGTTTAGGGGCAGAGAACACAGATACGCAGTATTTT	CASSRLGAENTDTQYF
TRBV7-3	TRBJ2-5	.	.	TGTGCCAGCAGCTTAGGTGGCTGGCCAAAAGAGACCCAGTACTTC	CASSLGGWPKETQYF
TRBV28	TRBJ2-1	.	TRBD2	TGTGCCAGCAGTACCGACGGACTAGCGGGAGGGCACGAGCAGTTCTTC	CASSTDGLAGGHEQFF
TRBV27	TRBJ1-1	.	.	TGTGCCAGCAGATACGGGTTCTCTGGCACTGAAGCTTTCTTT	CASRYGFSGTEAFF
TRBV7-2	TRBJ2-7	.	TRBD2	TGTGCCAGCAGCTTAGGACTAGCGGGAGGCGGCGAGCAGTACTTC	CASSLGLAGGGEQYF
TRBV19	TRBJ2-2	.	.	TGTGCCAGTAGTACACTGTTGGAGTATCCCGGGGAGCTGTTTTTT	CASSTLLEYPGELFF
TRBV29-1	TRBJ1-2	.	TRBD1	TGCAGCGTAGGGGACCCGACAGGGAGTGGCTATGGCTACACCTTC	CSVGDPTGSGYGYTF
TRBV7-2	TRBJ2-5	once	.	TGTGCCAGCAGCGGGGGACATCATCAAGAGACCCAGTACTTC	CASSGGHHQETQYF
TRBV11-3	TRBJ2-6	.	.	TGTGCCAGCAGCGCCACCACCGGTTCTGGGGCCAACGTCCTGACTTTC	CASSATTGSGANVLTF
TRBV28	TRBJ2-7	.	.	TGTGCCAGCCAGGGGATCTACGAGCAGTACTTC	CASQGIYEQYF
TRBV7-9	TRBJ2-7	.	.	TGTGCCAGCAGCTTAGAGACACCGGAGGGGCAGTACTTC	CASSLETPEGQYF
TRBV5-1	TRBJ2-1	.	TRBD2	TGCGCCAGTCAGACTAGCGGTTACAATGAGCAGTTCTTC	CASQTSGYNEQFF
TRBV27	TRBJ2-7	.	TRBD2	TGTGCCAGCAGCACCACGGGACTATCTTCGGGGGAGCAGTACTTC	CASSTTGLSSGEQYF
TRBV9	TRBJ2-7	.	.	TGTGCCAGCAGCGTAGGTGGCGCGGCAACATACGAGCAGTACTTC	CASSVGGAATYEQYF
TRBV19	TRBJ2-2	.	.	TGTGCCAGTGATACAGGACTATTAACGAACACCGGGGAGCTGTTTTTT	CASDTGLLTNTGELFF
TRBV7-9	TRBJ1-2	.	.	TGTGCCAGCAGCTTAGGGGGGCGCTACGGCTACACCTTC	CASSLGGRYGYTF
TRBV29-1	TRBJ2-5	.	TRBD2	TGCAGCGTTGAAACAGCGGGAGCGGGAGAGACCCAGTACTTC	CSVETAGAGETQYF
TRBV6-5	TRBJ1-4	.	TRBD1	TGTGCCAGCAGTTACACCCAGGGGGCAGGTGAAAAACTGTTTTTT	CASSYTQGAGEKLFF
TRBV7-9	TRBJ1-1	.	.	TGTGCCAGCAGCACTACCAGTTTCCTCCGGGCTTTCTTT	CASSTTSFLRAFF
TRBV5-1	TRBJ2-1	.	.	TGCGCCAGCAGGGGAATCGGCAGGGTCGGTTACAATGAGCAGTTCTTC	CASRGIGRVGYNEQFF
TRBV9	TRBJ1-3	.	.	TGTGCCAGCAGCCGGGGGGGCCAGAGCTCTGGAAACACCATATATTTT	CASSRGGQSSGNTIYF
TRBV19	TRBJ1-5	.	TRBD1	TGTGCCAGTTCCTTCGACAGGGGTGGAGGACGACAGCCCCAGCATTTT	CASSFDRGGGRQPQHF
TRBV7-2	TRBJ2-5	once	TRBD1	TGTGCCAGCAGCTTAGCGCGAACAGGGGGCTTCGAGACCCAGTACTTC	CASSLARTGGFETQYF
TRBV4-2	TRBJ1-4	.	TRBD1	TGTGCCAGCAGCCAATTATGGACAGGGAGTGGGGTGAATGAAAAACTGTTTTTT	CASSQLWTGSGVNEKLFF
TRBV2	TRBJ2-3	.	.	TGTGCCAGCAGTGAAGGCCAGGGTGACACAGATACGCAGTATTTT	CASSEGQGDTDTQYF
TRBV7-8	TRBJ2-1	.	.	TGTGCCAGCAGGTTGGGGGGTCCCAGCTCCTACAATGAGCAGTTCTTC	CASRLGGPSSYNEQFF
TRBV19	TRBJ2-7	.	TRBD2	TGTGCCAGTAGACGACTAGCGGGAGGGCCTGGCGAGCAGTACTTC	CASRRLAGGPGEQYF
TRBV7-7	TRBJ2-1	.	TRBD2	TGTGCTAGCAGCTTGACTAGCGTAAGCTCCTACAATGAGCAGTTCTTC	CASSLTSVSSYNEQFF
TRBV9	TRBJ2-5	.	TRBD2	TGTGCCAGCAGCGCCGGGGGGGTACAAGAGACCCAGTACTTC	CASSAGGVQETQYF
TRBV10-3	TRBJ2-2	.	TRBD2	TGTGCCATCAGTGAGACTAGCGGGATAGGCACCGGGGAGCTGTTTTTT	CAISETSGIGTGELFF
TRBV9	TRBJ2-7	.	TRBD1	TGTGCCAGCAGCCCTCGGACAGGGGGGTTTTACGAGCAGTACTTC	CASSPRTGGFYEQYF
TRBV2	TRBJ2-3	.	.	TGTGCCAGCAGTGATTCTCAGGGCGGTAACACAGATACGCAGTATTTT	CASSDSQGGNTDTQYF
TRBV28	TRBJ1-1	.	TRBD1	TGTGCCAGCAGTTTATCAGGGACAGGCACTGAAGCTTTCTTT	CASSLSGTGTEAFF
TRBV6-6	TRBJ2-7	.	.	TGTGCCAGCAGAAAACAGGGGACTCCCTACGAGCAGTACTTC	CASRKQGTPYEQYF
TRBV7-9	TRBJ1-5	.	TRBD1	TGTGCCAGCAGTGAAGGACAGGGCAATCAGCCCCAGCATTTT	CASSEGQGNQPQHF
TRBV18	TRBJ1-1	.	.	TGTGCCAGCTCACCACTTCTAGGGGAGAACACTGAAGCTTTCTTT	CASSPLLGENTEAFF
TRBV5-5	TRBJ2-7	.	TRBD2	TGTGCCAGCAGCTACGGGACTAGCGGGTTCTCCTACGAGCAGTACTTC	CASSYGTSGFSYEQYF
TRBV28	TRBJ1-2	.	.	TGTGCCAGCAGTGTCCCCATGGGGCTTGACTATGGCTACACCTTC	CASSVPMGLDYGYTF
TRBV19	TRBJ1-2	.	.	TGTGCCAGTAGTTATCTCTTCGACAGCTATGGCTACACCTTC	CASSYLFDSYGYTF
TRBV7-9	TRBJ2-7	.	TRBD1	TGTGCCAGCAGCCGGGGACAGGGAGACTACGAGCAGTACTTC	CASSRGQGDYEQYF
TRBV28	TRBJ1-4	.	.	TGTGCCAGCAGCTACTGGACAGCAACTAATGAAAAACTGTTTTTT	CASSYWTATNEKLFF
TRBV27	TRBJ1-1	.	TRBD1	TGTGCCAGCAGTCTCCGACAGGGACGGACTGAAGCTTTCTTT	CASSLRQGRTEAFF